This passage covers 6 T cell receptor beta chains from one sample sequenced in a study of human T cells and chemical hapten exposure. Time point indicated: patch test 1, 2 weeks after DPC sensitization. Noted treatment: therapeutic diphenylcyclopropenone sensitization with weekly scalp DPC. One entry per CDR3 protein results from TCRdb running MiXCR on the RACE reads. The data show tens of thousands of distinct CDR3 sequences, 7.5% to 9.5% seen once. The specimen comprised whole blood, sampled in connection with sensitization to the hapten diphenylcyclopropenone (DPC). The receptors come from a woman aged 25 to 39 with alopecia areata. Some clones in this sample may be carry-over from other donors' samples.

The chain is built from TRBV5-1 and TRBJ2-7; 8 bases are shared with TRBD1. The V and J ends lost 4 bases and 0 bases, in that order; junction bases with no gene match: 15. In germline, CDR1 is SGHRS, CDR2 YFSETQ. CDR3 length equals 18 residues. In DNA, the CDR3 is TGCGCCAGCAGCAGCACCGGGACCGGGACAGGACCCTCCTACGAGCAGTACTTC. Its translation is CASSSTGTGTGPSYEQYF.

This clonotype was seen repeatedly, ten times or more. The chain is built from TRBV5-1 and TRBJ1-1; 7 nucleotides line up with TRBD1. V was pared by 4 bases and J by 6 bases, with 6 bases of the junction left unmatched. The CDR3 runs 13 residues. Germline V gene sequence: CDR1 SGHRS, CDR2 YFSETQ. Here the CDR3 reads CASSGRDRPEAFF. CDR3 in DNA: TGCGCCAGCAGCGGCCGGGACAGACCTGAAGCTTTCTTT. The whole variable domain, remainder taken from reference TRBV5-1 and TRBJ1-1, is KAGVTQTPRYLIKTRGQQVTLSCSPISGHRSVSWYQQTPGQGLQFLFEYFSETQRNKGNFPGRFSGRQFSNSRSEMNVSTLELGDSALYLCASSGRDRPEAFFGQGTRLTVV.

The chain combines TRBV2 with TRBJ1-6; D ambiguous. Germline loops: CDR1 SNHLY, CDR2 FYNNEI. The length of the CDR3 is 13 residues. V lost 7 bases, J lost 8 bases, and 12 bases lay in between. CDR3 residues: CASMREGDSPLHF. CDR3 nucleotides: TGTGCCAGCATGAGGGAGGGAGATTCACCCCTCCACTTT. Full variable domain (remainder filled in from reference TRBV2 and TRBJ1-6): EPEVTQTPSHQVTQMGQEVILRCVPISNHLYFYWYRQILGQKVEFLVSFYNNEISEKSEIFDDQFSVERPDGSNFTLKIRSTKLEDSAMYFCASMREGDSPLHFGNGTRLTVT.

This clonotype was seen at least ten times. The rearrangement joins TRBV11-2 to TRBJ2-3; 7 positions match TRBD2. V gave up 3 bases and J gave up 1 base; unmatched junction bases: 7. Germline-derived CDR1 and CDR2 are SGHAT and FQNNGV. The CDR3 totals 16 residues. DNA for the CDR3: TGTGCCAGCAGCTTCGGACTAGGAGGTCGCACAGATACGCAGTATTTT. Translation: CASSFGLGGRTDTQYF.

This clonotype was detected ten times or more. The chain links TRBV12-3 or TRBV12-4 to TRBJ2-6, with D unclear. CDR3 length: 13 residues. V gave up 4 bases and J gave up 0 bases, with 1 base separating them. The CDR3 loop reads CASSYSGANVLTF. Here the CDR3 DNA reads TGTGCCAGCAGTTACTCTGGGGCCAACGTCCTGACTTTC.

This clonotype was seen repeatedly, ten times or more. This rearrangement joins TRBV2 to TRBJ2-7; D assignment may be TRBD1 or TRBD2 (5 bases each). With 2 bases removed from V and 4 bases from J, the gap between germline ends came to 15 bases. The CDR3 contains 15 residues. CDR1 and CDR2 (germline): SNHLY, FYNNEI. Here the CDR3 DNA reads TGTGCCAGCAGTGAAACCCCGGGACCCGGTTACGAGCAGTACTTC. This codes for CASSETPGPGYEQYF.